This TCR beta chain is from a study of blood T cells in healthy people across ages. General study findings and limits: Higher diversity and more naive CD4+ cells were features of long-lived donors, compared to aged donors.

Germline-derived CDR1 and CDR2 are DFQATT and SNEGSKA (reference sequence). This CDR3 is built from 12 residues. Trimming took off 3 bases at V and 2 bases at J, with 8 bases between the two ends. The use of a sample-barcoded 5' primer and a J-beta primer mix characterized a second PCR of about 7 to 12 cycles. Sequencing recovered at least 2.5 million CDR3-containing paired-end reads from each sample. TCRdb re-derived calls from the 5' RACE reads in MiXCR, one entry per CDR3 protein. The repertoire consists of under 800,000 distinct CDR3 sequences, with roughly 44% occurring once and the leading ten covering 20% to 25%. Those donating, healthy Caucasian individuals from Russia, were aged about 6 to 100. The total RNA that was extracted per sample amounted to at least 6 micrograms. Turning to this clonotype: The target antigen is unknown.

The J gene is TRBJ2-7, the V gene TRBV20-1; unclear D gene. Specimen: blood. The sequence came from a woman aged 55 to 70 in good health. The CDR3 loop is CSASGSTYEQYF. As DNA, the CDR3 is TGCAGTGCTAGCGGCAGTACCTACGAGCAGTACTTC.